The 25 T cell receptor beta chains below were found in one sample sequenced in a study of T cell responses to AZD1222 COVID-19 vaccine. Method: immunoSEQ multiplex PCR; TCRdb's copy keeps in-frame clones and lacks some. The profile shows 90,000 to 150,000 clones, roughly 90% of them singletons. The sample in question was peripheral blood, obtained on day 0 of AZD1222 vaccination. The receptors were sampled from an adult in good health.

V gene TRBV5-1 combines with J gene TRBJ2-5, with TRBD2 identical over 16 bases. Germline lookup yields CDR1 SGHRS and CDR2 YFSETQ. CDR3 length: 16 amino acids. Trimming cost V 4 bases and J 5 bases; bases outside gene matches: 5. CDR3 in amino acids: CASSLGLAGGLETQYF. In nucleotides, the CDR3 is TGCGCCAGCAGCCTGGGACTAGCGGGGGGGCTGGAGACCCAGTACTTC.

The rearrangement uses TRBV10-1 and TRBJ2-3, with D perhaps TRBD2 (6 bases). V gave up 10 bases and J gave up 6 bases, with 26 bases separating them. In germline, CDR1 is WNHNN, CDR2 SYGVQD (reference sequence). The CDR3 has 16 amino acids. CDR3 coding DNA: TGCGCCACCACCGATCGGGCGGGGAATCATCGGGATACGCAGTATTTT. This sequence encodes CATTDRAGNHRDTQYF.

For the CDR3, the DNA is TGTGCCATCAGTCAAATGGGCGGAGAGGATAGCAATCAGCCCCAGCATTTT. Residues: CAISQMGGEDSNQPQHF. The chain uses TRBV10-3 and TRBJ1-5; D remains unclear. V lost 5 bases and J lost 0, with 17 bases in between. The CDR3 is 17 residues long. The V gene's germline CDR1 is ENHRY and CDR2 SYGVKD.

The chain combines TRBV11-2 with TRBJ2-1, with D maybe TRBD2 (6 bases). CDR3 length: 13 amino acids. Germline V gene lookup returns CDR1 SGHAT and CDR2 FQNNGV. Trimming left V 1 base short and J 10 bases short, with 11 bases between. The DNA for the CDR3 is TGTGCCAGCAGCTTAGGAACTAGCCGGGAGCAGTTCTTC. Protein sequence: CASSLGTSREQFF.

The chain combines TRBV7-2 with TRBJ2-2; no reliable D call. This CDR3 contains 18 residues. The germline CDR1 and CDR2 sequences are SGHTA and FQGNSA. Trimming cost V 2 bases and J 7 bases, with 23 bases left between them. The CDR3 here is CASSLNLGLSFKVGELFF. The CDR3 region has the DNA TGTGCCAGCAGCTTAAACCTCGGGCTTTCATTTAAGGTCGGGGAGCTGTTTTTT. The full variable domain, its missing parts supplied by reference TRBV7-2 and TRBJ2-2, is GAGVSQSPSNKVTEKGKDVELRCDPISGHTALYWYRQSLGQGLEFLIYFQGNSAPDKSGLPSDRFSAERTGGSVSTLTIQRTQQEDSAVYLCASSLNLGLSFKVGELFFGEGSRLTVL.

The J gene is TRBJ1-4, the V gene TRBV3-1 (or the pseudogene TRBV3-2); tentatively, D is TRBD1 (5 bases). V gave up 7 bases and J gave up 4 bases, with 19 bases separating them. The CDR3 has 16 residues. Germline V gene lookup returns CDR1 LGHDT and CDR2 YNNKEL (reference sequence). The DNA of the CDR3 is TGTGCCAGCACCCACACCGCCGGGACGGGTAATGAAAAACTGTTTTTT. It codes for CASTHTAGTGNEKLFF.

On this clone: Compared with germline, one end of the junction differs, possibly owing to a read error. This chain uses TRBV18 with TRBJ2-7; 11 positions match TRBD1. From germline, CDR1 is KGHSH and CDR2 LQKENI. The CDR3 has 16 amino acids. DNA of the CDR3: TGTGCCAGCTCGCCACTACCCGGGACAGGGGGTTACGAGCAGTACTTC. Translated: CASSPLPGTGGYEQYF.

V usage is TRBV18 and J usage is TRBJ2-7, with 7 nucleotides matching TRBD2. Unmatched junction bases numbered 7, after V lost 3 bases and J lost 2 bases. Germline assignment: CDR1 KGHSH and CDR2 LQKENI. CDR3 size: 15 residues. The chain's CDR3 is CASSPEGGNAYEQYF. CDR3 nucleotide sequence: TGTGCCAGCTCACCGGAGGGAGGGAATGCCTACGAGCAGTACTTC.

The chain employs TRBV5-8 and TRBJ2-1; 7 bases are shared with TRBD2. Trimming removed 2 bases from V and 9 bases from J; junction bases left unmatched: 5. Germline-derived CDR1 and CDR2 are SGHTS and YDEGEE. This CDR3 region has 13 residues. CDR3 in amino acids: CASSFGEGFEQFF. The CDR3 bases are TGTGCCAGCAGCTTTGGGGAGGGGTTTGAGCAGTTCTTC.

J is TRBJ1-6 and V is TRBV5-4; maybe TRBD1 (6 bases). Germline V gives CDR1 SGHNT, CDR2 YYREEE (reference sequence). Trimming took 1 base from V and 10 from J, leaving 21 bases between them. The CDR3 totals 17 residues. CDR3 in DNA: TGTGCCAGCAGCTTGTCCCGGGGGCCACAGACTTACTCACCCCTCCACTTT. Encoded protein: CASSLSRGPQTYSPLHF.

The chain has TRBV5-6 and TRBJ2-3; TRBD2 aligns across 7 bases. The CDR3 runs 16 residues. From germline, CDR1 is SGHDT and CDR2 YYEEEE. With V trimmed by 1 base and J by 2 bases, 7 bases remained unmatched. CDR3 coding DNA: TGTGCCAGCAGCTTGTGGGCTAGCGGTTTCACAGATACGCAGTATTTT. Its translation: CASSLWASGFTDTQYF.

This clone was observed a single time. J is TRBJ1-5 and V is TRBV6-2 or TRBV6-3, with 7 bases matching TRBD1. This CDR3 region has 20 residues. Trimming took 5 bases from V and 0 from J; bases not matched to a gene: 19. From germline, CDR1 is MNHEY and CDR2 SVGEGT. The CDR3 bases are TGTGCCAGCAGTCTATCCCCTGGACAGGCAGAATACTATAGCAATCAGCCCCAGCATTTT. This encodes CASSLSPGQAEYYSNQPQHF.

The chain has TRBV6-2 or TRBV6-3 and TRBJ1-5; D unresolved. Trimming removed 5 bases from V and 10 bases from J, with 12 bases in between. Germline V gives CDR1 MNHEY, CDR2 SVGEGT. The CDR3 extends over 12 amino acids. The CDR3 nucleotides read TGTGCCAGCAGTCAACAGAACGGCCCCCAGCATTTT. As protein: CASSQQNGPQHF.

The rearrangement links TRBV4-3 to TRBJ1-5, with a weak D call TRBD1 (5 bases). Germline values: CDR1 LGHNA, CDR2 YSLEER. The CDR3 runs to 15 residues. V lost 2 bases, J lost 0 bases, and 8 bases lay in between. CDR3 nucleotides: TGCGCCAGCAGCCAATGGGGGTATAGCAATCAGCCCCAGCATTTT. Its protein is CASSQWGYSNQPQHF.

This clone was found a few times. The rearrangement joins TRBV19 to TRBJ1-2; no clear D gene. Trimming took 7 bases from V and 4 from J, leaving 10 bases between them. Germline assignment: CDR1 LNHDA and CDR2 SQIVND (reference sequence). The CDR3 totals 12 residues. The CDR3 sequence: CASIGVTYGYTF. The CDR3 coding sequence is TGTGCCAGTATTGGAGTTACCTATGGCTACACCTTC.

The genes are TRBV6-2 or TRBV6-3 and TRBJ1-4; D perhaps matches TRBD1 (6 bases). The CDR3 extends over 15 amino acids. CDR1 and CDR2 from the germline V gene are MNHEY and SVGEGT. V was clipped by 1 base and J by 7 bases, with 13 bases between them. The CDR3 reads CASSYLGVQGEKLFF. DNA of the CDR3: TGTGCCAGCAGTTACTTAGGGGTACAGGGTGAAAAACTGTTTTTT.

The chain links TRBV12-3 or TRBV12-4 to TRBJ1-1; D is undetermined. This CDR3 has 13 amino acids. V gave up 3 bases and J gave up 1 base, with 6 bases separating them. CDR3 coding DNA: TGTGCCAGCAGTTTCCCGCAGAACACTGAAGCTTTCTTT. Translating gives CASSFPQNTEAFF.

The chain joins TRBV7-2 to TRBJ2-7; D gene ambiguous. Germline CDR1 and CDR2: SGHTA and FQGNSA. The CDR3 is 12 residues long. Trimming removed 3 bases from V and 6 bases from J, with 9 bases in between. CDR3 in DNA: TGTGCCAGCAGCTTGGTTGTCTTCGAGCAGTACTTC. As protein: CASSLVVFEQYF.

This clone was recorded only once. CDR3 bases: TGTGCCAGCAGGGTTGACAGGGTACGCCCCTACGAGCAGTACTTC. Protein: CASRVDRVRPYEQYF. The genes are TRBV6-5 and TRBJ2-7, with 7 positions matching TRBD1. Germline loops: CDR1 MNHEY, CDR2 SVGAGI. V was pared by 6 bases and J by 2 bases, with 10 bases of the junction left unmatched. This CDR3 region has 15 residues.

The chain joins TRBV12-3 or TRBV12-4 to TRBJ2-7; no definite D call. Trimming removed 6 bases from V and 5 bases from J, with 11 bases in between. This CDR3 is built from 12 residues. The CDR3 sequence: CASSFLRNEQYF. The CDR3 DNA reads as TGTGCCAGCAGCTTCCTCCGGAACGAGCAGTACTTC.

This chain links TRBV27 with TRBJ1-1; no definite D call. V shed 1 base and J shed 0 bases, with 9 bases lying between them. The CDR3 has 15 residues. Germline V CDR1 and CDR2: MNHEY, SMNVEV (reference sequence). The CDR3 DNA sequence: TGTGCCAGCAGTTTATTTCCGAAAATGAACACTGAAGCTTTCTTT. Translation: CASSLFPKMNTEAFF.

The J gene is TRBJ1-2, the V gene TRBV5-1; 9 positions match TRBD1. The CDR3 runs to 15 residues. V lost 6 bases to trimming and J lost 2 bases; unmatched junction nucleotides: 8. CDR1 is SGHRS, CDR2 YFSETQ, per germline. This CDR3 is CASTLNRGLNYGYTF. In nucleotides, the CDR3 is TGCGCCAGCACCCTAAACAGGGGGCTGAACTATGGCTACACCTTC. Variable domain in full (rest from reference TRBV5-1 and TRBJ1-2): KAGVTQTPRYLIKTRGQQVTLSCSPISGHRSVSWYQQTPGQGLQFLFEYFSETQRNKGNFPGRFSGRQFSNSRSEMNVSTLELGDSALYLCASTLNRGLNYGYTFGSGTRLTVV.

The genes are TRBV29-1 and TRBJ1-1; D unclear. The CDR3 has 12 amino acids. Germline V gene data show CDR1 as SQVTM and CDR2 as ANQGSEA. V lost 8 bases and J lost 6, with 16 bases in between. This chain's CDR3 is CSPEAGTAEAFF. CDR3 in DNA: TGCAGCCCAGAGGCAGGTACCGCTGAAGCTTTCTTT.

The CDR3: CASSLKSGFVNQPQHF. The CDR3 DNA reads as TGTGCCAGCAGCTTAAAATCAGGGTTTGTGAATCAGCCCCAGCATTTT. The rearrangement links TRBV7-8 to TRBJ1-5; a possible D gene is TRBD1 (5 bases). Deletions cut 2 bases from V and 4 bases from J, with 15 bases between. CDR1 and CDR2 (germline): SGHVS, FQNEAQ. The CDR3 runs 16 residues.

This sequence joins TRBV19 and TRBJ1-1; D is undetermined. The CDR3 extends over 14 amino acids. The V end was cut by 3 bases, the J end by 2 bases, with 10 bases between. Germline V gives CDR1 LNHDA, CDR2 SQIVND (reference sequence). CDR3 sequence: CASSMFQKNTEAFF. As DNA, the CDR3 is TGTGCCAGTAGTATGTTTCAGAAAAACACTGAAGCTTTCTTT.